This T cell receptor beta chain is from a study of T-cell memory formation after mild COVID-19. This clonotype was seen only a few times. The antigen is undetermined. Unmatched junction bases numbered 2, after V lost 4 bases and J lost 4 bases. The CDR3 extends over 13 amino acids. CDR1 and CDR2 from the germline V gene are MNHEY and SMNVEV (reference sequence). Broader study findings: Some responding clones appeared in pre-infection memory, suggesting cross-reactive memory joined.

In TCRdb, the 5' RACE reads were re-called with MiXCR into one record per CDR3 protein. The sample lists tens of thousands of distinct CDR3 sequences; 16% were seen once. This clonotype originated in an adult woman who had mild COVID-19 (a few samples of this study predate the infection). Cell type and time point are not known. The sample was PBMCs or a T cell subset sorted from them (not recorded which). The V and J genes are TRBV27 and TRBJ2-7, with 9 bases that match TRBD1. Here the CDR3 DNA reads TGTGCCAGCAGTTGGGGACAGGGTTACGAGCAGTACTTC. As protein: CASSWGQGYEQYF.